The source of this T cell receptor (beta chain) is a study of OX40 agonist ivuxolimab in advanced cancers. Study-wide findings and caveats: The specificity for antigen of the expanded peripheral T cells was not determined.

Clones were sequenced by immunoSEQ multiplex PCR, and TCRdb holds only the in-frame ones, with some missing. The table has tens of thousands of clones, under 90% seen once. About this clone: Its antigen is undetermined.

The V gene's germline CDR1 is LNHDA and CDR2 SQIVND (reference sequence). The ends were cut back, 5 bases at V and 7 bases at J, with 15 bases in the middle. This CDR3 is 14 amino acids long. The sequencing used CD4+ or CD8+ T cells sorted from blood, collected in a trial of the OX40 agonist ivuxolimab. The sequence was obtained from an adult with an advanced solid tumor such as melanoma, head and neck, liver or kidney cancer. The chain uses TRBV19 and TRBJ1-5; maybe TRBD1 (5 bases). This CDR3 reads CASSLLDTGQPQHF. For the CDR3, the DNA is TGTGCCAGTAGTCTCCTGGACACGGGGCAGCCCCAGCATTTT.